This record covers a single TCR beta chain. Trimming at V came to 1 base and at J to 9 bases, leaving 9 bases not matched to a gene. The CDR3 contains 17 residues. The germline V gene encodes CDR1 SGHAT and CDR2 FQNNGV. The data derive from a study of cytomegalovirus exposure and HLA in healthy donors. PCR amplification relied on 60 Vbeta primers (plus 13 Jbeta primers). Sequencing used immunoSEQ multiplex PCR; TCRdb keeps in-frame clones, though not all of them. The table lists 250,000 or so clones, approximately 80% of them singletons. The clonotype was recovered from a woman in her fifties or sixties in good health and CMV-seropositive. The chain combines TRBV11-2 with TRBJ2-1; 13 nucleotides agree with TRBD2. The sequencing input was PBMCs. The CDR3 DNA reads TGTGCCAGCAGCTTAGCCCCACTAGCGGGAGGGCCGAGTGAGCAGTTCTTC. It codes for CASSLAPLAGGPSEQFF.